This T cell receptor (beta chain) was documented in a study of cytomegalovirus exposure and HLA in healthy donors. Both 60 Vbeta primers and 13 Jbeta primers went into the PCR. Original handling: It was a later analysis that counted about 80 million unique TCR beta chains, of which around 11 million were shared. TCRdb's table, derived via immunoSEQ multiplex PCR, lists solely in-frame clones and lacks some. V, J and clone size derive from that table, while D and trimming were established from the DNA sequence. The sample contains roughly 120,000 clones, 55% to 75% of which appear only once. The V end was cut by 0 bases, the J end by 1 base, with 12 bases between. This CDR3 is 16 amino acids long. Germline V gene sequence: CDR1 SGHTA, CDR2 FQGTGA. This clone was seen a handful of times.

Material for sequencing was PBMCs. This receptor was identified in a man younger than 45 in good health and CMV-seropositive. This sequence joins TRBV7-3 and TRBJ1-1; D possibly corresponds to TRBD1 (5 bases). CDR3 DNA sequence: TGTGCCAGCAGCTTAACGGATGGGGGGAAGAACACTGAAGCTTTCTTT. Translated, it gives CASSLTDGGKNTEAFF.